This is a list of T cell receptor beta chains from one sample in a study of blood T cell repertoires in COVID-19. Clones were read by immunoSEQ multiplex PCR, and TCRdb kept only the in-frame ones, dropping some. The data show 300,000 to 450,000 clones, with about four fifths seen just once and 0.85% to 1.2% held by the top ten. The sample taken for sequencing was peripheral blood. These receptors were obtained from a human donor with acute or convalescent COVID-19. The donor label of this sample is uncertain. CDR3s include the opening cysteine and the closing phenylalanine or tryptophan. The D gene is left open where the match is weak. Clone sizes are given selectively: once, few, many, or a class where the clone is expanded.

V	size	D	J	DNA	CDR3
TRBV14	-	TRBD1	TRBJ2-3	TGTGCCAGCAGCCAAATACTCGGGACAGGCACGGGCACAGATACGCAGTATTTT	CASSQILGTGTGTDTQYF
TRBV5-1	few	-	TRBJ2-2	TGCGCCAGCAGCTTGGTGGTTGGTTCCTCCAGAACGAACACCGGGGAGCTGTTTTTT	CASSLVVGSSRTNTGELFF
TRBV5-1	-	-	TRBJ2-1	TGCGCCAGCAGCTTGCGGGTAGCGGCATACAATGAGCAGTTCTTC	CASSLRVAAYNEQFF
TRBV6-2/TRBV6-3	once	-	TRBJ2-1	TGTGCCAGCAGTTACTCGAGGGGACTGGCGAGCTCCTACAATGAGCAGTTCTTC	CASSYSRGLASSYNEQFF
TRBV28	once	-	TRBJ1-1	TGTGCCAGCAGTTTACAGATGAACACTGAAGCTTTCTTT	CASSLQMNTEAFF
TRBV5-4	-	-	TRBJ1-2	TGTGCCAGCAGCTTGGACAGAAAGGACTATGGCTACACCTTC	CASSLDRKDYGYTF
TRBV6-6	-	TRBD2	TRBJ2-1	TGTGCCAGCAGTTACTCGATACGGCTAGCGGTTGAGCAGTTCTTC	CASSYSIRLAVEQFF
TRBV5-1	-	-	TRBJ1-1	TGCGCCAGCAGCTTGGGGCAGGCAGGTCACACTGAAGCTTTCTTT	CASSLGQAGHTEAFF
TRBV6-5	once	TRBD2	TRBJ2-2	TGTGCCAGCATTGGCGGGGGATACACCGGGGAGCTGTTTTTT	CASIGGGYTGELFF
TRBV7-9	-	TRBD2	TRBJ2-1	TGTGCCAGCAGGACCCCTTCTGTTAGCGGGAACAATGAGCAGTTCTTC	CASRTPSVSGNNEQFF
TRBV2	few	-	TRBJ1-5	TGTGCCAGCAGTGAAGTTCCCCGGGGGCCCCAGCATTTT	CASSEVPRGPQHF
TRBV6-5	-	TRBD2	TRBJ2-1	TGTGCCAGCAGTCGGTTTAGCGGGGGAGACAATGAGCAGTTCTTC	CASSRFSGGDNEQFF
TRBV5-4	-	-	TRBJ2-5	TGTGCCAGCAGGTATCCCGTACGGGGTGGGGAGACCCAGTACTTC	CASRYPVRGGETQYF
TRBV30	few	-	TRBJ2-1	TGTGCCTGGAGTGTCTTCAGATACAATGAGCAGTTCTTC	CAWSVFRYNEQFF
TRBV5-6	-	TRBD2	TRBJ2-1	TGTGCCAGCAGCTTGCAGGGGCGGGAGGCCTACAATGAGCAGTTCTTC	CASSLQGREAYNEQFF
TRBV18	-	-	TRBJ1-1	TGTGCCAGCTCAACAACTACAGGACGCAACACTGAAGCTTTCTTT	CASSTTTGRNTEAFF
TRBV10-3	-	TRBD1	TRBJ1-1	TGTGCCATTAGTACAGGGGGCACTGAAGCTTTCTTT	CAISTGGTEAFF
TRBV19	-	-	TRBJ2-5	TGTGCCAGTAGTATCCCCCGGGGGAATAGGAGGGAGACCCAGTACTTC	CASSIPRGNRRETQYF
TRBV30	-	-	TRBJ2-4	TGTGCCTGGGGTCACAAAAACATTCAGTACTTC	CAWGHKNIQYF
TRBV5-1	-	-	TRBJ1-2	TGCGCCAGCAGCTCAAGGGGTCTAGCTAACTATGGCTACACCTTC	CASSSRGLANYGYTF
TRBV7-2	-	-	TRBJ1-1	TGTGCCAGCAGCTTAGGAGGGAGGAACACTGAAGCTTTCTTT	CASSLGGRNTEAFF
TRBV14	-	-	TRBJ1-4	TGTGCCAGCAGTCTCAACGCTCCGGGGATGTGGGGTGAAAAACTGTTTTTT	CASSLNAPGMWGEKLFF
TRBV18	few	TRBD1	TRBJ1-6	TGTGCCAGCTCAACCGACAGGGCGAATAATTCACCCCTCCACTTT	CASSTDRANNSPLHF
TRBV13	-	TRBD1	TRBJ2-7	TGTGCCAGCAGCGAGACAGGGGTTACCTACGAGCAGTACTTC	CASSETGVTYEQYF
TRBV7-9	once	TRBD1	TRBJ1-2	TGTGCCAGCAGCTCCGGGACAGGGGTTGCGGGGAATGGCTACACCTTC	CASSSGTGVAGNGYTF
TRBV28	-	-	TRBJ1-1	TGTGCCAGCAGTTTAATCCCATTCGAAGCTTTCTTT	CASSLIPFEAFF
TRBV19	-	-	TRBJ1-5	TGTGCCAGTAGTATAGGGGCAGGGATGGGTCAGCCCCAGCATTTT	CASSIGAGMGQPQHF
TRBV2	-	-	TRBJ2-1	TGTGCCAGCAGTGAAGCGTACTACAATGAGCAGTTCTTC	CASSEAYYNEQFF
TRBV18	-	TRBD1	TRBJ1-6	TGTGCCAGCTCGGTGGACAGGGTTAATTCACCCCTCCACTTT	CASSVDRVNSPLHF
TRBV5-5	-	-	TRBJ1-3	TGTGCCAGCAGCTTGGCCGAAAGGAGCTCTGGAAACACCATATATTTT	CASSLAERSSGNTIYF
TRBV24-1	-	-	TRBJ2-2	TGTGCCACCGGTGAGGGGGGAAACACCGGGGAGCTGTTTTTT	CATGEGGNTGELFF
TRBV18	-	TRBD1	TRBJ1-1	TGTGCCAGCTCACGTACCGGGACAGCGAACACTGAAGCTTTCTTT	CASSRTGTANTEAFF
TRBV4-2	-	TRBD2	TRBJ2-2	TGTGCCAGCAGCCAAGCTAGCGGGGGGAACACCGGGGAGCTGTTTTTT	CASSQASGGNTGELFF
TRBV13	-	TRBD2	TRBJ2-1	TGTGCCAGCAGCCCCGCCGGGCGGGAGGGCCTACTGGATGAGCAGTTCTTC	CASSPAGREGLLDEQFF
TRBV18	-	TRBD1	TRBJ2-7	TGTGCCAGCTCACCCCAGGGGGTACCAAGCTCCTACGAGCAGTACTTC	CASSPQGVPSSYEQYF
TRBV23-1	once	-	TRBJ2-5	TGCGCCAGCAGTCAATTACAAGAGACCCAGTACTTC	CASSQLQETQYF
TRBV7-2	-	-	TRBJ1-6	TGTGCCAGCAGCTTAACCACCCGGGGGTCACCCCTCCACTTT	CASSLTTRGSPLHF
TRBV5-1	-	-	TRBJ2-7	TGCGCCAGCAGCTTGAGCGCCGCCGAGCAGTACTTC	CASSLSAAEQYF
TRBV5-1	once	-	TRBJ2-7	TGCGCCAGCAGCTTGGTTTCTTCAGGGATTAACGAGCAGTACTTC	CASSLVSSGINEQYF
TRBV5-1	-	-	TRBJ1-5	TGCGCCAGCAGCTTGAAGGGAGATCAGCCCCAGCATTTT	CASSLKGDQPQHF
TRBV10-2	-	TRBD1	TRBJ1-4	TGCGCCAGCAGTGAGTCCTTTTCTCTGACAGGGGCTAATGAAAAACTGTTTTTT	CASSESFSLTGANEKLFF
TRBV30	few	-	TRBJ2-7	TGTGCCTGGAGCGGGGGAGCCCCCTACGAGCAGTACTTC	CAWSGGAPYEQYF
TRBV5-4	-	-	TRBJ2-5	TGTGCCAGCAGCTTCGCCCACAACCAAGAGACCCAGTACTTC	CASSFAHNQETQYF
TRBV6-1	once	-	TRBJ1-5	TGTGCCAGCAGTCTTAATAGCAATCAGCCCCAGCATTTT	CASSLNSNQPQHF
TRBV19	-	TRBD1	TRBJ2-7	TGTGCCAGTAGTATCCGAGACAGGGGATACTACGAGCAGTACTTC	CASSIRDRGYYEQYF
TRBV28	-	TRBD1	TRBJ2-1	TGTGCCAGCATCCCCCGGACAGGGGTAAAGCATGACTACAATGAGCAGTTCTTC	CASIPRTGVKHDYNEQFF
TRBV27	once	TRBD1	TRBJ2-7	TGTGCCAGCAGCCCCAAAGCCTCAGGGGGTCGTACCTACGAGCAGTACTTC	CASSPKASGGRTYEQYF
TRBV21-1	-	-	TRBJ1-6	TGTGCCAGCAGCAATGGGCACAGGGGGCACCCTAGCAATTCACCCCTCCACTTT	CASSNGHRGHPSNSPLHF
TRBV24-1	-	TRBD1	TRBJ1-3	TGTGCCACCAGTGCCACAGGGGACTCTGGAAACACCATATATTTT	CATSATGDSGNTIYF
TRBV5-1	-	-	TRBJ2-7	TGCGCCAGCAGCTTGTTATTCGCAGGGATGGGGTACGAGCAGTACTTC	CASSLLFAGMGYEQYF
TRBV11-3	few	TRBD1	TRBJ1-2	TGTGCCAGCAGCGAGACAGGGGGATATGGCTACACCTTC	CASSETGGYGYTF
TRBV6-1	-	TRBD1	TRBJ1-6	TGTGCCAGCAGTGAAACCTCCAGGGGGTTTCAGTCACCCCTCCACTTT	CASSETSRGFQSPLHF
TRBV7-2	once	-	TRBJ1-1	TGTGCCAGCAGCTCCCCTCCCCCATACCAGAAAATGAACACTGAAGCTTTCTTT	CASSSPPPYQKMNTEAFF
TRBV24-1	-	-	TRBJ2-3	TGTGCCACCTCGAATACAAATACGCAGTATTTT	CATSNTNTQYF
TRBV5-1	-	TRBD1	TRBJ2-2	TGCGCCAGCAGCCGAGGACAGGGTAACACCGGGGAGCTGTTTTTT	CASSRGQGNTGELFF
TRBV5-1	-	-	TRBJ1-6	TGCGCCAGCAGCTTGTCCGCGACTTCCGGTGCAGATAATTCACCCCTCCACTTT	CASSLSATSGADNSPLHF
TRBV24-1	-	-	TRBJ1-2	TGTGCCACCAGGGGTAGAGGAGCCGGGGACTATGGCTACACCTTC	CATRGRGAGDYGYTF
TRBV27	-	TRBD1	TRBJ1-4	TGTGCCAGCAGGGGACTAGGACAGGGGGCGCGGGGTGAAAAACTGTTTTTT	CASRGLGQGARGEKLFF